What follows describes a single TCR beta chain. The antigen remains undetermined. The table came from immunoSEQ multiplex PCR; TCRdb's copy has only in-frame clones and leaves some out. The sample holds tens of thousands of clones, roughly 91% seen once. J lost 4 bases, V lost 4 bases, and 9 bases had no gene match. This CDR3 contains 15 residues. Germline V gives CDR1 SGDLS, CDR2 YYNGEE. This sample was included in a study of lymphopenia after photon versus proton radiotherapy. Findings of the study overall: A bigger post-nadir fall in TCR diversity correlated inversely with survival time in deceased patients.

The origin of this receptor is a woman in her 70s with pancreatic cancer. The sequencing used peripheral blood, collected from a patient treated with photon-based radiotherapy. The rearrangement links TRBV9 to TRBJ1-1; 8 bases align to TRBD1. The CDR3: CASSPQGAQGTEAFF. DNA of the CDR3: TGTGCCAGCAGCCCCCAGGGGGCGCAGGGCACTGAAGCTTTCTTT.